This section outlines one T cell receptor (beta chain) sequence together with its context. The sample originates from a study of blood T cell repertoires in COVID-19. As handled by the study authors: Using reference gene primer amplification, nucleated cell counts were estimated. Method: immunoSEQ multiplex PCR; TCRdb's copy keeps in-frame clones and lacks some. V and J calls and clone size follow that table, whereas D and trimming were derived from the DNA. This sample has some 270,000 clones; around 86% occur once, and the top ten carry 5% to 7%. Seattle enrolled patients during active infection and tracked them longitudinally. The sample comprised peripheral blood. The sequence was obtained from a woman aged 80 or older with COVID-19, enrolled during active disease.

The CDR3 coding sequence is TGCAGTGCTAGTCGTAACACTGAAGCTTTCTTT. As protein: CSASRNTEAFF. V and J are TRBV20-1 and TRBJ1-1, with no clear D. The CDR3 has 11 residues. Trimming took 3 bases from V and 2 from J, leaving 4 bases between them. CDR1 is DFQATT, CDR2 SNEGSKA, per germline (reference sequence).